The 29 T cell receptor beta chains below were found in one sample sequenced in a study of T cells in Graves' hyperthyroidism and ophthalmopathy (dated by TCRdb to the late 2010s). Library creation used multiplex PCR. Instrument on record: Illumina HiSeq 2000. The TCR beta CDR3 regions were amplified from RNA transcripts. For the first round of RT-PCR on the TCR CDR3, the HTBI primer set was used together with the Qiagen OneStep RT-PCR kit. The public reads were quality trimmed at Q25 with fastp and then assembled into clones with MiXCR by TCRdb, keeping productive beta chains. A single entry per CDR3 protein holds the most common genes and DNA from its merged rows. The sample table records approximately 430,000 distinct CDR3 sequences; about 15% of these occur just once. The biggest ten clones account for roughly 13% of the sample. Sequenced: blood. These receptors all come from a man aged 18-30 years with Graves' ophthalmopathy.

CDR3 in DNA: TGCAGTGCTAGAGGACTAGCGGGAGCCACCTACGAGCAGTACTTC. Amino acids: CSARGLAGATYEQYF. The J gene is TRBJ2-7, the V gene TRBV20-1; 12 bases map to TRBD2. V lost 1 base and J lost 2; bases outside the gene matches: 3. Germline CDR1 reads DFQATT; CDR2 reads SNEGSKA (reference sequence). CDR3 length: 15 amino acids.

In this sample, this clonotype turned up a few times. The chain employs TRBV24-1 and TRBJ2-1; TRBD2 aligns across 11 bases. The CDR3 is 15 amino acids. Germline assignment: CDR1 KGHDR and CDR2 SFDVKD. V gave up 4 bases and J gave up 5 bases; unmatched junction bases: 3. The CDR3 region is CATSEIAGGNNEQFF. CDR3 coding DNA: TGTGCCACCAGTGAGATAGCGGGAGGGAACAATGAGCAGTTCTTC.

This clonotype came up many times. The V and J genes are TRBV3-1 and TRBJ1-6, with 7 bases aligning to TRBD1. CDR1 is LGHDT and CDR2 is YNNKEL in the germline V gene (reference sequence). Trimming took 1 base from V and 14 from J; bases not matched to a gene: 11. This CDR3 is built from 15 residues. DNA for the CDR3: TGTGCCAGCAGCCAAGGAAACCTACAGGGGACCACCCTCCACTTT. The encoded protein is CASSQGNLQGTTLHF.

J is TRBJ1-4 and V is TRBV6-1; maybe TRBD1 (6 bases). The length of the CDR3 is 15 residues. Germline CDR1 and CDR2: MNHNS and SASEGT. V lost 3 bases and J 8 bases, leaving 16 bases between the germline ends. The CDR3 nucleotides read TGTGCCAGCAGTGACCGCAGGGGAGAGAACGAAAAACTGTTTTTT. This sequence encodes CASSDRRGENEKLFF.

This clonotype came up a few times. The rearrangement joins TRBV6-2 or TRBV6-3 to TRBJ2-3; possibly TRBD1 for D (5 bases). V was clipped by 2 bases and J by 4 bases, with 13 bases between them. CDR1 and CDR2 from the germline V gene are MNHEY and SVGEGT. This CDR3 has 15 residues. DNA of the CDR3: TGTGCCAGCAGTTACCCAGGACAAGGCGCAGATACGCAGTATTTT. Translation gives CASSYPGQGADTQYF.

There are a few counts of this clonotype. This chain uses TRBV7-2 with TRBJ2-7, with 9 nucleotides matching TRBD2. V lost 3 bases, J lost 6 bases, and 6 bases stayed unmatched. The CDR3 spans 14 residues. The germline V gene encodes CDR1 SGHTA and CDR2 FQGNSA. The CDR3 is CASSFPGLAVEQYF. The CDR3, as DNA: TGTGCCAGCAGCTTTCCGGGACTAGCAGTCGAGCAGTACTTC.

This clonotype was found many times. The rearrangement uses TRBV11-2 and TRBJ1-2; the D is unclear. The CDR3 totals 15 residues. With 1 base removed from V and 1 base from J, the gap between germline ends came to 10 bases. Germline assignment: CDR1 SGHAT and CDR2 FQNNGV. The CDR3 nucleotides are TGTGCCAGCAGCTTAGTTGAAGGCCTTAACTATGGCTACACCTTC. Translating gives CASSLVEGLNYGYTF.

V is TRBV7-9 and J is TRBJ2-1; TRBD2 agrees at 13 bases. V gave up 6 bases and J gave up 2 bases; unmatched junction bases: 22. CDR3 length: 22 residues. Germline V lookup: CDR1 SEHNR, CDR2 FQNEAQ (reference sequence). The CDR3 sequence is CASSPGLAGSMGRYAAYNEQFF. CDR3 in DNA: TGTGCCAGCAGTCCGGGACTAGCGGGAAGTATGGGGAGGTACGCGGCCTACAATGAGCAGTTCTTC.

This clonotype was picked up many times. The genes are TRBV2 and TRBJ1-5; TRBD1 matches at 10 bases. V dropped 6 bases and J dropped 3; count of bases not matched to a gene: 8. The germline V gene has CDR1 SNHLY and CDR2 FYNNEI. This CDR3 region has 16 residues. CDR3 coding DNA: TGTGCCAGCAGCCCCCGACAGGGGGCCTACAATCAGCCCCAGCATTTT. Protein sequence: CASSPRQGAYNQPQHF.

Many counts were recorded for this clonotype. The gene calls are TRBV29-1 and TRBJ2-3; 10 bases map to TRBD2. The J segment lost 1 base and the V segment lost 6 bases, leaving 4 bases of the junction unmatched. Looked up from germline, CDR1 is SQVTM and CDR2 is ANQGSEA. There are 14 residues in the CDR3. The CDR3 coding sequence is TGCAGCGTACCCGGGACTAGCGGCACAGATACGCAGTATTTT. This translates into CSVPGTSGTDTQYF.

This clonotype appeared many times. The chain has TRBV7-2 and TRBJ1-2, with D possibly TRBD1 on 6 matching bases. V shed 5 bases and J shed 8 bases, with 21 bases lying between them. Per germline, CDR1 SGHTA and CDR2 FQGNSA. CDR3 length: 15 amino acids. CDR3 in amino acids: CASSLRVRGREGYTF. The CDR3, as DNA: TGTGCCAGCAGCCTAAGGGTCAGGGGTCGGGAAGGCTACACCTTC.

The sample holds a few counts of this clonotype. In DNA form, the CDR3 reads TGTGCCAGCAGTTCGCCCCCTTACGGGGAGCTGTTTTTT. Its translation: CASSSPPYGELFF. The V call is TRBV27, the J call TRBJ2-2; D is ambiguous. Trimming left V 4 bases short and J 7 bases short, with 10 bases between. The germline V gene has CDR1 MNHEY and CDR2 SMNVEV (reference sequence). The CDR3 spans 13 residues.

The sample holds many counts of this clonotype. The V call is TRBV12-3 or TRBV12-4, the J call TRBJ1-1; D is possibly TRBD1 (6 bases). This CDR3 is built from 13 residues. Trimming took 6 bases from V and 3 from J, leaving 11 bases between them. This chain's CDR3 is CASSSTGHTEAFF. DNA for the CDR3: TGTGCCAGCAGCAGCACAGGGCACACTGAAGCTTTCTTT.

V gene TRBV24-1 combines with J gene TRBJ2-3, with 13 positions matching TRBD2. CDR3 length: 18 amino acids. Germline values: CDR1 KGHDR, CDR2 SFDVKD. Trimming removed 2 bases from V and 2 bases from J; junction bases left unmatched: 6. For the CDR3, the DNA is TGTGCCACCAGTGATTCAAGACTAGCGGGAGGTTCCACAGATACGCAGTATTTT. Amino acid sequence: CATSDSRLAGGSTDTQYF.

This clonotype turned up a few times. The rearrangement links TRBV4-2 to TRBJ1-2, with a possible D match to TRBD1 (5 bases). Germline V gives CDR1 LGHNA, CDR2 YNFKEQ. V lost 0 bases and J lost 2, with 13 bases in between. This CDR3 is 16 amino acids long. The CDR3 nucleotides read TGTGCCAGCAGCCAAGATCGACTCGGGGCAAACTATGGCTACACCTTC. This translates into CASSQDRLGANYGYTF.

The chain uses TRBV29-1 and TRBJ2-1, with 10 bases lining up with TRBD2. The CDR3 runs 13 residues. Trimming cost V 4 bases and J 3 bases; bases outside gene matches: 0. CDR1 and CDR2 (germline): SQVTM, ANQGSEA. CDR3 amino acids: CSVGTSGYNEQFF. The CDR3 DNA sequence: TGCAGCGTTGGGACTAGCGGCTACAATGAGCAGTTCTTC.

The sample holds a few counts of this clonotype. This chain connects TRBV4-1 to TRBJ1-5; tentative D call: TRBD1 (5 bases). This CDR3 is built from 17 residues. CDR1 is MGHRA, CDR2 YSYEKL, per germline. V lost 3 bases and J 5 bases, leaving 20 bases between the germline ends. The CDR3 DNA reads TGCGCCAGCAGCCACTCTCCAGCAGGGTTAAGGGATCAGCCCCAGCATTTT. Protein product: CASSHSPAGLRDQPQHF.

This clonotype has at least ten counts. This chain links TRBV3-1 with TRBJ1-2; D might be TRBD1 (5 bases). The CDR3 runs 18 residues. V lost 0 bases, J lost 2 bases, and 19 bases lay in between. Germline V gives CDR1 LGHDT, CDR2 YNNKEL (reference sequence). The chain's CDR3 is CASSQEYDSTAENYGYTF. In nucleotides, the CDR3 is TGTGCCAGCAGCCAAGAGTATGACAGTACTGCCGAGAACTATGGCTACACCTTC.

Ten or more counts support this clonotype. The V gene is TRBV29-1, the J gene TRBJ1-1, with 7 positions matching TRBD1. The germline CDR1 and CDR2 sequences are SQVTM and ANQGSEA. J was trimmed by 2 bases and V by 6 bases; bases with no gene match: 6. This CDR3 contains 13 residues. The CDR3 DNA reads TGCAGCGTGTGGGGACAGATTAACACTGAAGCTTTCTTT. Residues: CSVWGQINTEAFF.

This chain joins TRBV6-1 and TRBJ1-6, with 10 nucleotides matching TRBD1. The J segment lost 7 bases and the V segment lost 6 bases, leaving 6 bases of the junction unmatched. CDR1 and CDR2 (germline): MNHNS, SASEGT. CDR3 size: 15 residues. CDR3 DNA sequence: TGTGCCAGCAGGACCTGGGACAGGGGAAATTCACCCCTCCACTTT. Translated: CASRTWDRGNSPLHF.

The sample holds many counts of this clonotype. CDR3 sequence reads: CASSPTLRGDRSDTQYF. CDR3 in DNA: TGTGCCAGCAGCCCGACCCTGCGGGGGGATCGCTCAGATACGCAGTATTTT. This chain uses TRBV4-2 with TRBJ2-3; TRBD2 matches 8 bases. From germline, CDR1 is LGHNA and CDR2 YNFKEQ. V gave up 4 bases and J gave up 4 bases; unmatched junction bases: 13. The CDR3 spans 17 residues.

The chain joins TRBV5-1 to TRBJ1-1; 10 nucleotides align to TRBD1. Germline V gene data show CDR1 as SGHRS and CDR2 as YFSETQ. The V gene end was trimmed by 0 bases and the J gene end by 5 bases; junction bases not matched to a gene: 4. The CDR3 covers 15 residues. CDR3 amino acids: CASSLAGQGRTEAFF. CDR3 coding DNA: TGCGCCAGCAGCTTGGCGGGACAGGGGCGGACTGAAGCTTTCTTT. The entire variable domain, with the rest obtained from reference TRBV5-1 and TRBJ1-1, is as follows: KAGVTQTPRYLIKTRGQQVTLSCSPISGHRSVSWYQQTPGQGLQFLFEYFSETQRNKGNFPGRFSGRQFSNSRSEMNVSTLELGDSALYLCASSLAGQGRTEAFFGQGTRLTVV.

This clonotype occurred a few times. At one boundary the junction diverges from the germline segment, which might be a read error. The chain joins TRBV20-1 to TRBJ2-7, with D possibly being TRBD2 (6 bases). There are 13 residues in the CDR3. CDR1 DFQATT and CDR2 SNEGSKA come from the germline V gene (reference sequence). The CDR3 loop reads CSARVGGSYEQYF. For the CDR3, the DNA is TGCAGTGCCAGAGTAGGAGGGAGCTACGAGCAGTACTTC.

This clonotype was detected many times. The chain joins TRBV3-1 to TRBJ2-2; no firm D call. CDR3 length equals 14 residues. V was trimmed by 1 base and J by 1 base, leaving 4 bases between them. The V gene's germline CDR1 is LGHDT and CDR2 YNNKEL (reference sequence). The CDR3 here is CASSQVGNTGELFF. In DNA form, the CDR3 reads TGTGCCAGCAGCCAAGTAGGGAACACCGGGGAGCTGTTTTTT. Using reference TRBV3-1 and TRBJ2-2 for the parts outside the CDR3, the full variable domain is DTAVSQTPKYLVTQMGNDKSIKCEQNLGHDTMYWYKQDSKKFLKIMFSYNNKELIINETVPNRFSPKSPDKAHLNLHINSLELGDSAVYFCASSQVGNTGELFFGEGSRLTVL.

This chain connects TRBV4-1 to TRBJ2-7; TRBD2 aligns across 11 bases. Germline V gives CDR1 MGHRA, CDR2 YSYEKL. V dropped 0 bases and J dropped 1; count of bases not matched to a gene: 8. The CDR3 covers 18 residues. CDR3 sequence reads: CASSQERSGRDLSYEQYF. The CDR3 DNA sequence: TGCGCCAGCAGCCAAGAACGTAGCGGGAGGGACCTTTCCTACGAGCAGTACTTC.

This clonotype was detected ten times or more. One end of the junction varies from germline; a read error may be responsible. The V gene is TRBV6-2 or TRBV6-3, the J gene TRBJ2-2; D remains unclear. The CDR3 is made up of 15 amino acids. CDR1 is MNHEY, CDR2 SVGEGT, per germline. The chain's CDR3 is CASSYWKSNTGELFF. CDR3 nucleotides: TGTGCCAGCAGCTACTGGAAGTCGAACACCGGGGAGCTGTTTTTT.

V gene TRBV9 combines with J gene TRBJ1-1, with 9 bases matching TRBD1. CDR1 is SGDLS, CDR2 YYNGEE, per germline. The CDR3 extends over 14 amino acids. V gave up 4 bases and J gave up 4 bases; unmatched junction bases: 5. The DNA for the CDR3 is TGTGCCAGCAGCCGGACAGGGGCACCCACTGAAGCTTTCTTT. Its translation: CASSRTGAPTEAFF. Combining the CDR3 with reference TRBV9 and TRBJ1-1 gives the whole variable domain DSGVTQTPKHLITATGQRVTLRCSPRSGDLSVYWYQQSLDQGLQFLIQYYNGEERAKGNILERFSAQQFPDLHSELNLSSLELGDSALYFCASSRTGAPTEAFFGQGTRLTVV.

The V gene is TRBV6-1, the J gene TRBJ1-2; perhaps TRBD1 as D (6 bases). Trimming pared 6 bases from V and 2 bases from J, leaving 10 bases between. CDR3 length equals 13 residues. CDR1 is MNHNS, CDR2 SASEGT, per germline. CDR3 in DNA: TGTGCCAGCAGGATTGGGGGCAACTATGGCTACACCTTC. Its translation is CASRIGGNYGYTF.

This clonotype appeared many times. CDR3 sequence reads: CSAITSGSSTDTQYF. CDR3 in DNA: TGCAGTGCAATAACTAGCGGCTCTAGCACAGATACGCAGTATTTT. The gene calls are TRBV20-1 and TRBJ2-3; 8 nucleotides agree with TRBD2. The V gene end was trimmed by 6 bases and the J gene end by 0 bases; junction bases not matched to a gene: 8. This CDR3 comprises 15 residues. Germline values: CDR1 DFQATT, CDR2 SNEGSKA (reference sequence).